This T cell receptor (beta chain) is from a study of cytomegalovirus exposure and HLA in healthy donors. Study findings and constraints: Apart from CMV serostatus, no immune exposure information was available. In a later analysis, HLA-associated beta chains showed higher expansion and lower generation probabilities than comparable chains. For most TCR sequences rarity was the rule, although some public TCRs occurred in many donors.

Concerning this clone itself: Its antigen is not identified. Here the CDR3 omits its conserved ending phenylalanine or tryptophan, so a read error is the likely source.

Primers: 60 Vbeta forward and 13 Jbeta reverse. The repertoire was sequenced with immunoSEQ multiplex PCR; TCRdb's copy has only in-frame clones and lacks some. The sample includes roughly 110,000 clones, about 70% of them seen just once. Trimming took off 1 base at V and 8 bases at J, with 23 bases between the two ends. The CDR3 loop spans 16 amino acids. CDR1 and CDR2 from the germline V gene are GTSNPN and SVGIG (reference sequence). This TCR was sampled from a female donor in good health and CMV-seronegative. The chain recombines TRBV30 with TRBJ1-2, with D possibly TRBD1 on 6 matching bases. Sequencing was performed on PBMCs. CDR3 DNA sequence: TGTGCCTGGAGTGCGCCAGACCTCGGCCGGACAGCCGGCTACACCCTC. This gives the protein CAWSAPDLGRTAGYTL.